This is a list of T cell receptor beta chains from one sample in a study of blood T cell repertoires in COVID-19. Using immunoSEQ multiplex PCR, the repertoire was profiled, and TCRdb retains in-frame clones only, with some absent. Of about 210,000 clones detected, approximately 82% appear once; the ten largest clones hold 7% to 10%. Sequencing was done on a sample of peripheral blood. These TCRs come from a woman in her fifties or sixties with acute or convalescent COVID-19. Both conserved end residues are part of each CDR3. D genes are given only for firm matches. The listing skips clone size in some rows; elsewhere it reads once, few, many or a size class.

v_gene	d_gene	j_gene	abundance	CDR3aa	CDR3nt
TRBV29-1	-	TRBJ2-1	-	CSASRGGDHNEQFF	TGCAGCGCCAGTCGAGGGGGGGATCACAATGAGCAGTTCTTC
TRBV7-2	-	TRBJ2-7	-	CASSYSGQSYEQYF	TGTGCCAGCAGCTATAGCGGCCAATCCTACGAGCAGTACTTC
TRBV7-3	-	TRBJ2-3	-	CASSLYADTQYF	TGTGCCAGCAGCTTATATGCAGATACGCAGTATTTT
TRBV28	-	TRBJ2-7	-	CASSLAWGRGRNHEQYF	TGTGCCAGCAGTTTAGCTTGGGGGCGCGGGAGAAACCACGAGCAGTACTTC
TRBV4-1	TRBD2	TRBJ2-1	-	CASSHLTSGFYNEQFF	TGCGCCAGCAGCCACTTGACTAGCGGGTTTTACAATGAGCAGTTCTTC
TRBV4-2	-	TRBJ2-1	-	CASSLKLNHGVNSYNEQFF	TGTGCCAGCAGCCTAAAATTAAACCACGGGGTAAACTCCTACAATGAGCAGTTCTTC
TRBV19	-	TRBJ1-5	once	CASSIGRGISNQPQHF	TGTGCCAGTAGTATAGGTCGGGGGATAAGCAATCAGCCCCAGCATTTT
TRBV25-1	TRBD1	TRBJ1-1	-	CASKGQYMNTEAFF	TGTGCCAGCAAGGGACAGTACATGAACACTGAAGCTTTCTTT
TRBV2	TRBD2	TRBJ2-7	once	CASSPRTSGNYEQYF	TGTGCCAGCAGCCCTAGGACTAGCGGTAACTACGAGCAGTACTTC
TRBV11-2	-	TRBJ2-2	-	CASSKARELGTGELFF	TGTGCCAGTAGTAAAGCGCGGGAACTCGGGACCGGGGAGCTGTTTTTT
TRBV6-5	TRBD1	TRBJ2-7	-	CASSRRTGLPYEQYF	TGTGCCAGCAGCCGCCGGACAGGGTTACCGTACGAGCAGTACTTC
TRBV2	-	TRBJ1-1	-	CASSSGGTEAFF	TGTGCCAGCAGTTCGGGTGGCACTGAAGCTTTCTTT
TRBV3-1/TRBV3-2	TRBD2	TRBJ2-3	-	CASSLSGRAGTSTDTQYF	TGTGCCAGCAGCTTAAGCGGGAGGGCCGGGACAAGCACAGATACGCAGTATTTT
TRBV28	-	TRBJ2-5	once	CASRGRSTEGETQYF	TGTGCCAGCAGGGGGAGGTCTACGGAGGGTGAGACCCAGTACTTC
TRBV7-9	-	TRBJ2-5	-	CASSFYMGGETQYF	TGTGCCAGCAGCTTTTACATGGGGGGAGAGACCCAGTACTTC
TRBV5-1	-	TRBJ1-1	-	CASSSGQISSEEAFF	TGCGCCAGCAGCTCCGGACAGATTTCGAGTGAAGAAGCTTTCTTT
TRBV18	-	TRBJ2-7	-	CASSPPAGRIVLHF	TGTGCCAGCTCACCACCTGCGGGACGTATAGTCCTCCACTTC
TRBV11-2	TRBD2	TRBJ2-1	-	CASSGRLAASNEQFF	TGTGCCAGCAGCGGCCGACTAGCGGCATCCAATGAGCAGTTCTTC
TRBV28	-	TRBJ2-3	-	CASSTTGVGTQYF	TGTGCCAGCAGTACAACGGGGGTCGGTACGCAGTATTTT
TRBV28	-	TRBJ2-6	-	CASSSTLDSSGANVLTF	TGTGCCAGCAGTTCCACCCTGGACAGCTCTGGGGCCAACGTCCTGACTTTC
TRBV13	-	TRBJ2-2	-	CASSSLTGVNTGELFF	TGTGCCAGCAGCTCCTTGACCGGGGTGAACACCGGGGAGCTGTTTTTT
TRBV28	-	TRBJ2-7	few	CASGRYVHTYEQYF	TGTGCCAGCGGGCGCTACGTTCACACTTACGAGCAGTACTTC
TRBV18	-	TRBJ2-1	-	CASSPRPNNEQFF	TGTGCCAGCTCACCACGGCCCAACAATGAGCAGTTCTTC
TRBV7-8	TRBD2	TRBJ2-3	-	CASSVTSFTSTDTQYF	TGTGCCAGCAGCGTGACTAGCTTTACTAGCACAGATACGCAGTATTTT
TRBV6-2/TRBV6-3	-	TRBJ2-7	-	CASSYSTGTYEQYF	TGTGCCAGCAGTTACTCTACAGGAACCTACGAGCAGTACTTC
TRBV19	TRBD2	TRBJ2-3	-	CASSAGGNTQYF	TGTGCCAGTAGTGCGGGGGGTAATACGCAGTATTTT
TRBV15	-	TRBJ2-2	-	CATSSPAGLGTGELFF	TGTGCCACCAGCAGCCCTGCGGGGTTGGGCACCGGGGAGCTGTTTTTT
TRBV6-5	-	TRBJ2-6	-	CASSSGTSGANVLTF	TGTGCCAGCAGTTCCGGGACAAGTGGGGCCAACGTCCTGACTTTC
TRBV12-5	-	TRBJ1-5	once	CASGPEGGFSNQPQHF	TGTGCTAGTGGCCCCGAGGGAGGGTTTAGCAATCAGCCCCAGCATTTT
TRBV23-1	-	TRBJ2-5	many	CASSQSHGGVQETQYF	TGCGCCAGCAGTCAATCGCACGGGGGAGTCCAAGAGACCCAGTACTTC
TRBV5-4	-	TRBJ2-7	many	CASSLGGGNNEQYF	TGTGCCAGCAGCTTGGGTGGCGGGAACAACGAGCAGTACTTC
TRBV6-5	-	TRBJ2-1	-	CASSYPGGENEQFF	TGTGCCAGCAGTTACCCAGGAGGGGAGAATGAGCAGTTCTTC
TRBV28	TRBD1	TRBJ1-5	-	CASSYRGGNQPQHF	TGTGCCAGCAGTTACAGGGGGGGCAATCAGCCCCAGCATTTT
TRBV9	-	TRBJ2-3	-	CASSEFGTPDTDTQYF	TGTGCCAGCAGCGAGTTCGGGACTCCCGACACAGATACGCAGTATTTT
TRBV7-2	TRBD2	TRBJ2-2	few	CASSLASGRPGELFF	TGTGCCAGCAGCTTAGCTAGCGGGAGACCCGGGGAGCTGTTTTTT
TRBV5-6	TRBD1	TRBJ2-6	-	CASSSPGQATGGANVLTF	TGTGCCAGCAGCTCTCCGGGACAGGCGACGGGAGGGGCCAACGTCCTGACTTTC